This TCR beta chain was obtained from a study of cytomegalovirus exposure and HLA in healthy donors. Study-level background: Roughly 170 million T cells yielded around 120 million unique TCR beta sequences in earlier analysis. Study outcomes and limitations: Apparent HLA restriction characterized most CMV-associated TCR beta chains in a later analysis.

Germline lookup yields CDR1 MNHNY and CDR2 SVGAGI (reference sequence). The CDR3 has 15 amino acids. V gave up 2 bases and J gave up 10 bases; unmatched junction bases: 6. The PCR made use of 60 Vbeta and 13 Jbeta primers. Repertoires were generated with immunoSEQ multiplex PCR, while TCRdb's copy carries only in-frame clones and drops some. Seen here are 200,000 or so clones, about 81% observed once, and the top ten hold 5.5% to 7.5%. To note about this clone: The antigen is undetermined. Other DNA sequences within the sample encode an identical CDR3.

This sequence was found in a woman aged 45-59 years in good health and CMV-seropositive. The chain links TRBV6-6 to TRBJ2-1; TRBD1 matches at 12 bases. The specimen sequenced was PBMCs. The CDR3 protein is CASSYGTGGWDEQFF. The CDR3 DNA is TGTGCCAGCAGTTACGGGACAGGGGGCTGGGACGAGCAGTTCTTC.